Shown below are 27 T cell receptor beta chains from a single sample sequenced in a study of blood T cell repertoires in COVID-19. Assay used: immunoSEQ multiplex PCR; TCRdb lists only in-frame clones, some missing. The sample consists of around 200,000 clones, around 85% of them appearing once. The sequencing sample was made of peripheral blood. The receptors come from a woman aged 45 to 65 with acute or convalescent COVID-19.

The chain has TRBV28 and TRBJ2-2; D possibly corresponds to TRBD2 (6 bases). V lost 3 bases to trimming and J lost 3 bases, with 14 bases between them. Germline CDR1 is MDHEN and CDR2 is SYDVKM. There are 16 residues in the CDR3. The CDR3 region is CASSLGLYTHTGELFF. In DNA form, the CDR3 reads TGTGCCAGCAGTTTGGGACTCTACACTCACACCGGGGAGCTGTTTTTT. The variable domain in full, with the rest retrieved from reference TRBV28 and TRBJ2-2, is DVKVTQSSRYLVKRTGEKVFLECVQDMDHENMFWYRQDPGLGLRLIYFSYDVKMKEKGDIPEGYSVSREKKERFSLILESASTNQTSMYLCASSLGLYTHTGELFFGEGSRLTVL.

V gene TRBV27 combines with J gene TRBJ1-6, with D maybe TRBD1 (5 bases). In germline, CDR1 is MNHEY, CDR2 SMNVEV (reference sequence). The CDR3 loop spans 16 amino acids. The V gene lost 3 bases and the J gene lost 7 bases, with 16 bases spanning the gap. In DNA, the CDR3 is TGTGCCAGCAGTTTGTCCGGAGGGGCGCTCAATTCACCCCTCCACTTT. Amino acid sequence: CASSLSGGALNSPLHF.

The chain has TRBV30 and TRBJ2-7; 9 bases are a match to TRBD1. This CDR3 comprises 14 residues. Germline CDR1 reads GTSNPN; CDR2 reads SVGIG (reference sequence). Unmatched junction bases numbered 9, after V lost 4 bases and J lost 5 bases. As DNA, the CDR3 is TGTGCCTGGACCCTGGACAGGGGTCGAAACGAGCAGTACTTC. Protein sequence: CAWTLDRGRNEQYF.

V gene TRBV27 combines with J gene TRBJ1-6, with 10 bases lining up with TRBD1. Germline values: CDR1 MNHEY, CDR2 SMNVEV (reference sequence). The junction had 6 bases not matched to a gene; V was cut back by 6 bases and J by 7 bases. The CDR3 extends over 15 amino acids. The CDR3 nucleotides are TGTGCCAGCAGGGGGGACAGGGGAATAAATTCACCCCTCCACTTT. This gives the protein CASRGDRGINSPLHF.

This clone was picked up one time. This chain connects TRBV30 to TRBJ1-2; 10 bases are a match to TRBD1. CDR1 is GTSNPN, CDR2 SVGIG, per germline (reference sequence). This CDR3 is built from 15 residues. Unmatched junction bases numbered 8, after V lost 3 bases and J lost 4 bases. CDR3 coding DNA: TGTGCCTGGAGCTTGAGGACAGGGGGAGTCTATGGCTACACCTTC. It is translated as CAWSLRTGGVYGYTF.

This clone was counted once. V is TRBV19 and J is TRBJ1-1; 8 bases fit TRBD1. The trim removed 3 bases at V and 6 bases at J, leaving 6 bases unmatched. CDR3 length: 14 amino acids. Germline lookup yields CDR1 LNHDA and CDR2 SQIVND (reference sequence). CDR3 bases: TGTGCCAGTAGTATTGGACAGGGAGGCGCTGAAGCTTTCTTT. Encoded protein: CASSIGQGGAEAFF.

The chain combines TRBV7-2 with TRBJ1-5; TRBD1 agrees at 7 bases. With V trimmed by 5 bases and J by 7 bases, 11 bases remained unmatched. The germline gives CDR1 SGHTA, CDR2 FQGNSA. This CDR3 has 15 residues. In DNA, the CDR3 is TGTGCCAGCAGCCCCTCGACAGGGTCTGAGCAGCCCCAGCATTTT. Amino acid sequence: CASSPSTGSEQPQHF.

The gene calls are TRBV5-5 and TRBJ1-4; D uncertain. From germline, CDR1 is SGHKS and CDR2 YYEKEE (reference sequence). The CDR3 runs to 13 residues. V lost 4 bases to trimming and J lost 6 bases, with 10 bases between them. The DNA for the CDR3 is TGTGCCAGCAGCGAAGGACTGTATGAAAAACTGTTTTTT. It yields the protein CASSEGLYEKLFF.

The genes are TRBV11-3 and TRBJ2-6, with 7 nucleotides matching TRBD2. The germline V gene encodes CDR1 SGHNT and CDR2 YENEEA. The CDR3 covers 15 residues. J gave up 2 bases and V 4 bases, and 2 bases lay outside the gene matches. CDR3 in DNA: TGTGCCAGCAGCTGGGGGGGTACTGGGGCCAACGTCCTGACTTTC. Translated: CASSWGGTGANVLTF.

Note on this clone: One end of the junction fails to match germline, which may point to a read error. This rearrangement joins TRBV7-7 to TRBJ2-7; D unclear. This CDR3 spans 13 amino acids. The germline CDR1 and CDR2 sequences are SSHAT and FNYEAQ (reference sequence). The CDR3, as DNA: TGTGCTAGCAGCTTAATGGGCGAATACGAGCAGTACTTC. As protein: CASSLMGEYEQYF.

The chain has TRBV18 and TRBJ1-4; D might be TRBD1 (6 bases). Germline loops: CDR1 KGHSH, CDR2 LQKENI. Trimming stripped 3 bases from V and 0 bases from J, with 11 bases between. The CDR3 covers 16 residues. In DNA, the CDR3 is TGTGCCAGCTCACCTTTTACAGGGTCAACTAATGAAAAACTGTTTTTT. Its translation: CASSPFTGSTNEKLFF.

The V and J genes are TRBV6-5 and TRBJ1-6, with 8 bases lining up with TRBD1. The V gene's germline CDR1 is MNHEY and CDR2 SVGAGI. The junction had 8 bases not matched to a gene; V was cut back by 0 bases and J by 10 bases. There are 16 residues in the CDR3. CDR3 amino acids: CASSYSRQGMGSPLHF. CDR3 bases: TGTGCCAGCAGTTACTCGAGACAGGGGATGGGGTCACCCCTCCACTTT.

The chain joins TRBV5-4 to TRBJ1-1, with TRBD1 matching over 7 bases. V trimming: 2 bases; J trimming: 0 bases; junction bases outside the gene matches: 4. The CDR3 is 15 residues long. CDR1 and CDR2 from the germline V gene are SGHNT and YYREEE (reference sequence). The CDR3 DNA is TGTGCCAGCAGCTTATTGGACAGGCTGAACACTGAAGCTTTCTTT. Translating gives CASSLLDRLNTEAFF.

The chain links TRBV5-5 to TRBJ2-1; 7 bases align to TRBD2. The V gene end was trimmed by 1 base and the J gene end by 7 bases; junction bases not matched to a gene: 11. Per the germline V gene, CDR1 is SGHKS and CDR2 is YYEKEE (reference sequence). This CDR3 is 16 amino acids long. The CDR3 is CASSLMLRESYNEQFF. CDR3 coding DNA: TGTGCCAGCAGCTTGATGCTGCGGGAGTCGTATAATGAGCAGTTCTTC.

The CDR3 DNA is TGTGCCAGCAGAAGCGGGACCTACGAGCAGTACTTC. Translation: CASRSGTYEQYF. V gene TRBV6-5 combines with J gene TRBJ2-7; 7 positions agree with TRBD2. From germline, CDR1 is MNHEY and CDR2 SVGAGI. The V segment lost 6 bases and the J segment 2 bases; nucleotides outside the gene matches: 1. CDR3 length: 12 residues.

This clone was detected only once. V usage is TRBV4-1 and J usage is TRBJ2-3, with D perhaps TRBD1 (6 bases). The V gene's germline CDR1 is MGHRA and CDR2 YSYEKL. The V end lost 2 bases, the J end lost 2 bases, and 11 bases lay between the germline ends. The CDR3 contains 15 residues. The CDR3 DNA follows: TGCGCCAGCAGCCAAATAGGACAGTCCACAGATACGCAGTATTTT. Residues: CASSQIGQSTDTQYF.

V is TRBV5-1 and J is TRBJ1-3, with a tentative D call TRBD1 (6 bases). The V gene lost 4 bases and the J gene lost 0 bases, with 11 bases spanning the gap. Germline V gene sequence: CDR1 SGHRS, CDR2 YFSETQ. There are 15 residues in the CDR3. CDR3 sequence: CASSPDSFSGNTIYF. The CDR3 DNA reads TGCGCCAGCAGCCCGGACAGTTTCTCTGGAAACACCATATATTTT.

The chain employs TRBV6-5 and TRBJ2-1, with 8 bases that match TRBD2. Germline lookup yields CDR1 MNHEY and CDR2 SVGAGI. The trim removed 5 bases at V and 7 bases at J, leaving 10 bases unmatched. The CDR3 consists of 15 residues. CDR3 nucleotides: TGTGCCAGCAGTCAACCCGGGAGGGGAGGGAATGAGCAGTTCTTC. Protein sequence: CASSQPGRGGNEQFF.

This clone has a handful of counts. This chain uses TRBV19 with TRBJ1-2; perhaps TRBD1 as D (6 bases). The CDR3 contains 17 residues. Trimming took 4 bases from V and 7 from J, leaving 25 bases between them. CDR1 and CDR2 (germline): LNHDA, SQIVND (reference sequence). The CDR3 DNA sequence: TGTGCCAGTAGTACTGTGGACAGCAACCCCTCGTTAGGTGGCTACACCTTC. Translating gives CASSTVDSNPSLGGYTF.

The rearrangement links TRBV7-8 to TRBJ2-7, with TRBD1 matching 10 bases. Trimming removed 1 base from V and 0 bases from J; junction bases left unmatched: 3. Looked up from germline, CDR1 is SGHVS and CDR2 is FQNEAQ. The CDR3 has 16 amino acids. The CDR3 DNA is TGTGCCAGCAGCTTAGGGGGACAGGGGAGCTCCTACGAGCAGTACTTC. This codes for CASSLGGQGSSYEQYF.

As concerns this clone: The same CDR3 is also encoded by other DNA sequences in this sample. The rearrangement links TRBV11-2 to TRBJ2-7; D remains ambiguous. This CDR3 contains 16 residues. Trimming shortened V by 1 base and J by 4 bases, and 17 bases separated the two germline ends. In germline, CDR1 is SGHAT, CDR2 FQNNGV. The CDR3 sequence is CASSLGGLGLQYEQYF. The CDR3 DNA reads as TGTGCCAGCAGCTTAGGAGGCTTAGGTCTGCAATACGAGCAGTACTTC.

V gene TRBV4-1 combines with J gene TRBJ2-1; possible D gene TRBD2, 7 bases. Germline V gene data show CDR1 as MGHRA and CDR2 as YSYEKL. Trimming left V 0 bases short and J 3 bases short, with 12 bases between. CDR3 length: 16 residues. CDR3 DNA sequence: TGCGCCAGCAGCCAAGATCGCGGGGGCAACTACAATGAGCAGTTCTTC. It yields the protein CASSQDRGGNYNEQFF.

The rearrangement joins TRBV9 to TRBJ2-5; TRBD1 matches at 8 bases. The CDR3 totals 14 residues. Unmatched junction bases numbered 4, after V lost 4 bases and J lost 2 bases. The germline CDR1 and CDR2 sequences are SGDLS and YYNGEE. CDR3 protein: CASSWQGAQETQYF. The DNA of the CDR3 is TGTGCCAGCAGCTGGCAGGGGGCTCAAGAGACCCAGTACTTC.

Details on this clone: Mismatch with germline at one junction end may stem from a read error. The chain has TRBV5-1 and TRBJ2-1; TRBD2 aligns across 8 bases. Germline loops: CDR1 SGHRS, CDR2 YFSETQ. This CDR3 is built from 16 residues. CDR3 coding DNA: TGCGCCCGCAGCTTGGCCGGGCGGGGGGCAGTCAATGAGCAGTTCTTC. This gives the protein CARSLAGRGAVNEQFF.

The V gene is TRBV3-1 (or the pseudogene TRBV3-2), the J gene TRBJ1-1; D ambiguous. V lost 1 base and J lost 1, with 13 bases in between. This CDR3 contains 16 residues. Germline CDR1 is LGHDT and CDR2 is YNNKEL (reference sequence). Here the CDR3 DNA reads TGTGCCAGCAGCCAAGTGGATCGGAGTCGGAACACTGAAGCTTTCTTT. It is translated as CASSQVDRSRNTEAFF.

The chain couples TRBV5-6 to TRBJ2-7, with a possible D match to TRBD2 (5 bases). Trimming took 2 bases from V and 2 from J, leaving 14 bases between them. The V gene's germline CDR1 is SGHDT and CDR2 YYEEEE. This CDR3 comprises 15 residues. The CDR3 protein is CASSFERVRTYEQYF. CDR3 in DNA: TGTGCCAGCAGCTTTGAGAGGGTCCGAACCTACGAGCAGTACTTC.

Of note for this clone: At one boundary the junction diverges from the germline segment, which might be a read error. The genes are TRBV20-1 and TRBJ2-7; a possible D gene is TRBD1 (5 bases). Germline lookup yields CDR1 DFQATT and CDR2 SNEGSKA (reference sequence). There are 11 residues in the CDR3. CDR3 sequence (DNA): TGCAGTGCTGCTAAAAGACAGCCTTACCCCTTC. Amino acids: CSAAKRQPYPF.